Listed here is a single T cell receptor beta chain. Its antigen is undetermined. TCRdb's copy holds only in-frame clones and misses some; the assay was immunoSEQ multiplex PCR. The sample gives 70,000 to 100,000 clones, roughly 93% of which show up once; 4.1% is in the top ten. This specimen belongs to a study of T cells in localized non-small cell lung cancer. Study-level points and caveats: Maximal T cell clonality occurred in uninvolved adjacent lung, with tumor ranking below it. Owing to sequencing of a solitary tumor region, heterogeneity cannot be discounted.

Trimming took 2 bases from V and 4 from J, leaving 12 bases between them. This CDR3 is 14 amino acids long. Germline V lookup: CDR1 MNHEY, CDR2 SVGAGI. The sample here was PBMCs, taken before any cancer treatment. The J gene is TRBJ2-7, the V gene TRBV6-5, with D maybe TRBD1 (5 bases). This receptor was identified in a woman aged 35-70 years with stage II squamous cell lung carcinoma. The DNA for the CDR3 is TGTGCCAGCAGTTACGTCCCAGGGAATTACGAGCAGTACTTC. Its protein product is CASSYVPGNYEQYF.